Here is one T cell receptor beta chain with its context. Antigen specificity is unknown. The source of the sample is a study of OX40 agonist ivuxolimab in advanced cancers. Study information: Among those enrolled, mean age was approximately 60 years (range about 23 to 90) and roughly 84% were male. Regarding the study as a whole: The authors also found low normalized T-cell clonal expansion in some nonresponders. At doses 0.1 to 3.0 mg/kg, CD4+ and CD8+ clones expanded.

Profiled with immunoSEQ multiplex PCR; TCRdb holds only in-frame clones, not every one. Among some 82,000 clones, 90% to 95% were seen once, and the ten largest hold about 2.3%. The CDR3 has 20 residues. Looked up from germline, CDR1 is SGDLS and CDR2 is YYNGEE. V lost 0 bases to trimming and J lost 7 bases; unmatched junction nucleotides: 17. The sample here was CD4+ or CD8+ T cells sorted from blood, taken in a trial of the OX40 agonist ivuxolimab. The sequence was collected from an adult with an advanced solid tumor such as melanoma, head and neck, liver or kidney cancer. V and J are TRBV9 and TRBJ2-1; 12 bases match TRBD2. The CDR3 sequence is CASSVVVGLAGPGGVNEQFF. The CDR3 DNA reads as TGTGCCAGCAGCGTAGTCGTCGGACTAGCGGGACCCGGGGGCGTAAATGAGCAGTTCTTC.